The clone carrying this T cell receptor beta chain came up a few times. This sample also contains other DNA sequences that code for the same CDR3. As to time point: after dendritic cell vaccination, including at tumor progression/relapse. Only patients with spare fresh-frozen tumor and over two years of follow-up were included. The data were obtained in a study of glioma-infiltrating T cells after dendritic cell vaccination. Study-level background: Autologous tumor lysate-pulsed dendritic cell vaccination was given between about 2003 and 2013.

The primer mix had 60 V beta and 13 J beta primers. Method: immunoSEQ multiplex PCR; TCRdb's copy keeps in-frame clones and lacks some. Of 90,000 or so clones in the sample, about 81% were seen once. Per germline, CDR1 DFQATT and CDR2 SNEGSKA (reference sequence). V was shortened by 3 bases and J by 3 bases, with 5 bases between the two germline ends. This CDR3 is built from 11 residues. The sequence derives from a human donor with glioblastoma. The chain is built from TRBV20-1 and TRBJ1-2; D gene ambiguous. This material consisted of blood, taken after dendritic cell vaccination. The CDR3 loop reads CSARADYGYTF. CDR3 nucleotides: TGCAGTGCTAGGGCCGACTATGGCTACACCTTC.